These 26 T cell receptor beta chains came from one sample sequenced in a study of blood T cell repertoires in COVID-19 (dated by TCRdb to 2020 to 2022). The library was generated by the immunoSEQ multiplex PCR assay. TCRdb stores this immuneACCESS table with in-frame sequences only. Part of the clones is absent; in the studies checked, under half of the shortfall reflects unresolved V genes, and no reason is known for the rest. The sample contains roughly 100,000 clones, about 78% of them found a single time. The ten largest make up over 7.5% of the sample. The material sequenced was peripheral blood. All receptors come from a man between 60 and 75 years old with active or convalescent COVID-19.

The rearrangement uses TRBV3-1 (or the pseudogene TRBV3-2) and TRBJ2-1; 13 bases align to TRBD2. Germline values: CDR1 LGHDT, CDR2 YNNKEL (reference sequence). This CDR3 spans 19 amino acids. V lost 1 base, J lost 0 bases, and 6 bases stayed unmatched. The chain's CDR3 is CASSQGTSGSLPSYNEQFF. The CDR3 region has the DNA TGTGCCAGCAGCCAAGGGACTAGCGGGAGTCTTCCCTCCTACAATGAGCAGTTCTTC.

This clone was observed a few times. This chain uses TRBV18 with TRBJ2-1; D may be TRBD2 (6 bases). The germline CDR1 and CDR2 sequences are KGHSH and LQKENI. Trimming pared 0 bases from V and 6 bases from J, leaving 15 bases between. There are 16 residues in the CDR3. For the CDR3, the DNA is TGTGCCAGCTCACCACCAGGGGCAGCGGGTTTCAATGAGCAGTTCTTC. This gives the protein CASSPPGAAGFNEQFF.

The chain couples TRBV7-9 to TRBJ2-7; unclear D gene. Germline V gives CDR1 SEHNR, CDR2 FQNEAQ (reference sequence). Trimming cost V 3 bases and J 6 bases, with 12 bases left between them. The CDR3 consists of 13 residues. CDR3 in DNA: TGTGCCAGCAGCTTGTCGGTCCACGGCGAGCAGTACGTC. It specifies CASSLSVHGEQYV.

The chain joins TRBV27 to TRBJ2-2, with D possibly matching TRBD2 (5 bases). This CDR3 has 13 amino acids. The germline V gene has CDR1 MNHEY and CDR2 SMNVEV (reference sequence). The V gene lost 5 bases and the J gene lost 9 bases, with 13 bases spanning the gap. The CDR3 bases are TGTGCCAGCAGTACCGACTACCTCAGGGAGCTGTTTTTT. Its translation is CASSTDYLRELFF.

V is TRBV6-2 or TRBV6-3 and J is TRBJ2-7; the match to TRBD2 covers 12 bases. Germline V gives CDR1 MNHEY, CDR2 SVGEGT. V was pared by 5 bases and J by 0 bases, with 2 bases of the junction left unmatched. The CDR3 is 15 residues long. Here the CDR3 reads CASSTTSGSSYEQYF. The CDR3 nucleotides read TGTGCCAGCAGTACGACTAGCGGGAGCTCCTACGAGCAGTACTTC.

The genes are TRBV7-3 and TRBJ1-2, with TRBD1 matching 12 bases. Germline CDR1 and CDR2: SGHTA and FQGTGA. The ends lost 0 bases at V and 13 bases at J; junction bases unmatched: 9. There are 15 residues in the CDR3. The CDR3 here is CASSLTSGTGGSLTF. The CDR3 nucleotides read TGTGCCAGCAGCTTAACGTCCGGGACAGGGGGCTCTCTCACCTTC.

This clone has just a few counts. The rearrangement uses TRBV9 and TRBJ2-7; a weak D match, TRBD2 (5 bases). Germline V gene lookup returns CDR1 SGDLS and CDR2 YYNGEE. This CDR3 contains 15 residues. The germline V and J ends were trimmed by 4 bases and 5 bases, with 19 bases remaining between them. The CDR3, as DNA: TGTGCCAGCAGCCGAGGTAAGTGGGTGGAGGACGAGCAGTACGTC. This sequence encodes CASSRGKWVEDEQYV.

The chain is built from TRBV3-1 (or the pseudogene TRBV3-2) and TRBJ1-5; D gene uncertain. Germline CDR1 is LGHDT and CDR2 is YNNKEL (reference sequence). Between the trimmed V and J ends, which lost 5 bases and 4 bases, there was a span of 18 bases. This CDR3 is 16 amino acids long. Here the CDR3 reads CASSFASGSFNQPQHF. CDR3 in DNA: TGTGCCAGCAGCTTTGCATCCGGGTCATTTAATCAGCCCCAGCATTTT.

This chain links TRBV18 with TRBJ1-6, with 10 bases fitting TRBD1. The germline V gene encodes CDR1 KGHSH and CDR2 LQKENI. The CDR3 contains 16 residues. Trimming cost V 3 bases and J 10 bases; bases outside gene matches: 9. This CDR3 is CASSPGQGTGGSPLHF. CDR3 nucleotide sequence: TGTGCCAGCTCACCGGGACAGGGGACGGGAGGCTCACCCCTCCACTTT.

V usage is TRBV27 and J usage is TRBJ2-3, with a possible D match to TRBD2 (5 bases). V was clipped by 7 bases and J by 0 bases, with 8 bases between them. Germline CDR1 reads MNHEY; CDR2 reads SMNVEV (reference sequence). CDR3 length: 13 residues. The CDR3 spells CASKTISTDTQYF. As DNA, the CDR3 is TGTGCCAGCAAGACTATAAGCACAGATACGCAGTATTTT.

This clone has just one count. The chain links TRBV10-1 to TRBJ1-5; no definite D call. CDR1 is WNHNN, CDR2 SYGVQD, per germline (reference sequence). Trimming shortened V by 10 bases and J by 5 bases, and 24 bases separated the two germline ends. The CDR3 contains 16 residues. CDR3 sequence (DNA): TGCGCCATCCCCGGATGCTGCTGGAAGGAGGATCAGCCCCAGCATTTT. Translation gives CAIPGCCWKEDQPQHF.

Here the CDR3 reads CASSPPTGSRYTF. The CDR3 bases are TGTGCCAGCTCACCACCTACAGGGTCCCGCTACACCTTC. The chain is built from TRBV18 and TRBJ1-2; tentative D call: TRBD1 (6 bases). V was clipped by 0 bases and J by 9 bases, with 11 bases between them. Germline loops: CDR1 KGHSH, CDR2 LQKENI. The CDR3 has 13 amino acids.

This chain connects TRBV5-5 to TRBJ1-4; 9 bases map to TRBD1. There are 14 residues in the CDR3. V lost 3 bases and J lost 8; bases outside the gene matches: 5. Germline V gene lookup returns CDR1 SGHKS and CDR2 YYEKEE (reference sequence). CDR3 DNA: TGTGCCAGCAGCTACGGGACAGGGAGGGAAAAACTGTTTTTT. This translates into CASSYGTGREKLFF.

The chain couples TRBV7-9 to TRBJ2-3; 9 nucleotides align to TRBD1. V shed 5 bases and J 2 bases; nucleotides not matched to a gene: 2. Germline CDR1 reads SEHNR; CDR2 reads FQNEAQ (reference sequence). The CDR3 spans 14 residues. For the CDR3, the DNA is TGTGCCAGCAGCGGGACAGGGAACACAGATACGCAGTATTTT. Its translation is CASSGTGNTDTQYF.

This chain connects TRBV5-1 to TRBJ2-1, with D unresolved. The germline gives CDR1 SGHRS, CDR2 YFSETQ. This CDR3 region has 15 residues. Trimming removed 0 bases from V and 2 bases from J, with 9 bases in between. The CDR3 sequence is CASSLGGKTYNEQFF. The CDR3 DNA follows: TGCGCCAGCAGCTTGGGCGGAAAGACCTACAATGAGCAGTTCTTC.

V is TRBV10-2 and J is TRBJ1-5, with unresolved D. The CDR3 has 14 residues. Trimming shortened V by 3 bases and J by 0 bases, and 6 bases separated the two germline ends. CDR1 is WSHSY and CDR2 is SAAADI in the germline V gene. The DNA for the CDR3 is TGCGCCAGCAGTGACAGTGTTAGCAATCAGCCCCAGCATTTT. Protein product: CASSDSVSNQPQHF.

The CDR3 region is CASSLEAASTDTQYF. CDR3 nucleotides: TGTGCCAGCAGCTTAGAAGCGGCTAGCACAGATACGCAGTATTTT. V gene TRBV7-8 combines with J gene TRBJ2-3; a weak D match, TRBD2 (5 bases). The V and J ends lost 1 base and 0 bases respectively, with 8 bases between them. CDR1 and CDR2 (germline): SGHVS, FQNEAQ. The length of the CDR3 is 15 residues.

The gene calls are TRBV7-2 and TRBJ2-5; no reliable D call. Trimming removed 5 bases from V and 4 bases from J, with 5 bases in between. The V gene's germline CDR1 is SGHTA and CDR2 FQGNSA. The CDR3 spans 11 residues. In DNA form, the CDR3 reads TGTGCCAGCAGCCCCAGAGAGACCCAGTACTTC. This encodes CASSPRETQYF.

The V gene is TRBV19, the J gene TRBJ1-6; 7 bases line up with TRBD1. The ends lost 5 bases at V and 1 base at J; junction bases unmatched: 2. CDR1 is LNHDA, CDR2 SQIVND, per germline (reference sequence). This CDR3 has 15 amino acids. The CDR3 region has the DNA TGTGCCAGTAGTCCAGGGGGTTCCTATAATTCACCCCTCCACTTT. It specifies CASSPGGSYNSPLHF. Based on the CDR3 plus reference TRBV19 and TRBJ1-6, the full variable domain is DGGITQSPKYLFRKEGQNVTLSCEQNLNHDAMYWYRQDPGQGLRLIYYSQIVNDFQKGDIAEGYSVSREKKESFPLTVTSAQKNPTAFYLCASSPGGSYNSPLHFGNGTRLTVT.

The chain carries TRBV27 and TRBJ1-4, with TRBD1 identical over 10 bases. Germline V gives CDR1 MNHEY, CDR2 SMNVEV (reference sequence). V was clipped by 3 bases and J by 8 bases; unmatched bases: 0. There are 13 residues in the CDR3. CDR3 residues: CASSLGQGEKLFF. Written as DNA, the CDR3 is TGTGCCAGCAGTTTGGGACAGGGGGAAAAACTGTTTTTT.

The table lists this clone with a count of one. CDR3 nucleotide sequence: TGTGCCAGCAGCCGACTAACGGTTTCTGGAAACACCATATATTTT. This translates into CASSRLTVSGNTIYF. The chain combines TRBV28 with TRBJ1-3, with D uncertain. V gave up 6 bases and J gave up 1 base, with 13 bases separating them. Germline V gives CDR1 MDHEN, CDR2 SYDVKM. The CDR3 covers 15 residues.

The chain carries TRBV2 and TRBJ1-5; possible D gene TRBD1, 5 bases. This CDR3 contains 15 residues. V was trimmed by 6 bases and J by 6 bases, leaving 18 bases between them. Germline-derived CDR1 and CDR2 are SNHLY and FYNNEI. The CDR3 nucleotides read TGTGCCAGCAGGTTGACCAGGGACTTGGGTCAGCCCCAGCATTTT. Translating gives CASRLTRDLGQPQHF.

The rearrangement links TRBV24-1 to TRBJ2-3, with 10 bases lining up with TRBD2. Trimming cost V 5 bases and J 1 base; bases outside gene matches: 5. Looked up from germline, CDR1 is KGHDR and CDR2 is SFDVKD. CDR3 length equals 16 residues. The CDR3 bases are TGTGCCACCAGTGGAGCGGGAGGGCCGGGCACAGATACGCAGTATTTT. This gives the protein CATSGAGGPGTDTQYF.

The genes are TRBV4-3 and TRBJ1-1; no definite D call. The germline V gene has CDR1 LGHNA and CDR2 YSLEER. This CDR3 has 15 residues. Between the trimmed V and J ends, which lost 1 base and 0 bases, there was a span of 9 bases. CDR3 nucleotide sequence: TGCGCCAGCAGCCAAGCCCCCGACATGAACACTGAAGCTTTCTTT. Translation gives CASSQAPDMNTEAFF.

The chain recombines TRBV15 with TRBJ2-1; maybe TRBD1 (6 bases). The germline gives CDR1 LNHNV, CDR2 YYDKDF (reference sequence). The V end was cut by 0 bases, the J end by 9 bases, with 15 bases between. This CDR3 is built from 15 residues. In DNA, the CDR3 is TGTGCCACCAGCAGAGACGTACACCAAGGGGGTGAGCAGTTCTTC. It codes for CATSRDVHQGGEQFF.

This sequence joins TRBV7-8 and TRBJ2-3; the D is unclear. The CDR3 is made up of 14 amino acids. The germline V gene has CDR1 SGHVS and CDR2 FQNEAQ. The germline V and J ends were trimmed by 3 bases and 0 bases, with 7 bases remaining between them. The CDR3 loop reads CASSFLASTDTQYF. Written as DNA, the CDR3 is TGTGCCAGCAGCTTCTTGGCTAGCACAGATACGCAGTATTTT.